Below, 17 T cell receptor beta chains from the same sample are listed, as sequenced in a study of T-cell reconstitution after alpha-beta-depleted transplantation in children. The TCRbeta library was prepared with unique molecular identifiers. Using its own MiXCR run on the PCR reads, TCRdb lists one record per CDR3 protein. The data hold about 78,000 distinct CDR3 sequences, with roughly 15% observed a single time. Here the sequenced sample was PBMCs, mostly from graft donor cells, taken 180 days after TCRalphabeta/CD19-depleted stem cell transplant. The receptor set was obtained from a male patient aged 2 to 10 who had a stem cell transplant for acute lymphoblastic leukemia, so the T cells may come from the graft donor.

This clonotype was recorded only once. Sequence at one end of the junction differs from germline and may be a read error. V gene TRBV11-2 combines with J gene TRBJ2-6; 11 bases align to TRBD1. Germline V CDR1 and CDR2: SGHAT, FQNNGV. This CDR3 is 18 amino acids long. CDR3 coding DNA: TGTGCCAGCAGCCATTGGACAGGGGGCAACTCTGGGGCCAACATCCTGACTTTC. Protein product: CASSHWTGGNSGANILTF.

This clonotype occurred many times. This sequence joins TRBV5-1 and TRBJ1-2, with D possibly matching TRBD1 (5 bases). The V and J ends lost 3 bases and 2 bases respectively, with 8 bases between them. This CDR3 region has 13 residues. The V gene's germline CDR1 is SGHRS and CDR2 YFSETQ. In DNA, the CDR3 is TGCGCCAGCAGCTGGGACCGGAACTATGGCTACACCTTC. This codes for CASSWDRNYGYTF.

This clonotype was counted many times. An end of the junction differs from the germline gene, which may be a read error. J is TRBJ2-7 and V is TRBV20-1; a weak D match, TRBD1 (7 bases). The CDR3 covers 15 residues. Germline CDR1 DFQATT, CDR2 SNEGSKA (reference sequence). Here the CDR3 reads CSARDARTGEIAVGF. In nucleotides, the CDR3 is TGCAGTGCTAGAGATGCCCGTACAGGGGAAATAGCGGTAGGCTTC.

This clonotype was seen repeatedly, ten times or more. V is TRBV7-2 and J is TRBJ2-7; TRBD2 matches 7 bases. Germline-derived CDR1 and CDR2 are SGHTA and FQGNSA. V was pared by 3 bases and J by 7 bases, with 6 bases of the junction left unmatched. The length of the CDR3 is 13 residues. CDR3 in amino acids: CASSFPTGGEQYF. The CDR3 bases are TGTGCCAGCAGCTTTCCCACCGGGGGGGAGCAGTACTTC.

This clonotype was picked up many times. The gene calls are TRBV4-3 and TRBJ2-4; the match to TRBD2 covers 15 bases. This CDR3 region has 16 residues. Germline V gene sequence: CDR1 LGHNA, CDR2 YSLEER. The junction had 0 bases not matched to a gene; V was cut back by 0 bases and J by 6 bases. The CDR3 sequence is CASSQEGLAGGNIQYF. CDR3 coding DNA: TGCGCCAGCAGCCAAGAGGGACTAGCGGGGGGAAACATTCAGTACTTC.

This clonotype has a handful of counts. The J gene is TRBJ2-7, the V gene TRBV20-1; D may be TRBD1 (6 bases). Trimming removed 3 bases from V and 2 bases from J, with 17 bases in between. Germline CDR1 is DFQATT and CDR2 is SNEGSKA (reference sequence). CDR3 length: 15 residues. The CDR3 DNA sequence: TGCAGTGCTAGCGGGGAACAGGGCTCCGCCTACGAGCAGTACTTC. Its translation: CSASGEQGSAYEQYF.

The chain links TRBV5-5 to TRBJ1-2; 9 nucleotides match TRBD1. Germline loops: CDR1 SGHKS, CDR2 YYEKEE (reference sequence). The trim removed 2 bases at V and 3 bases at J, leaving 11 bases unmatched. The CDR3 has 17 amino acids. In nucleotides, the CDR3 is TGTGCCAGCAGCTTTATTCCCTGGGGACAGGGTTACTATGGCTACACCTTC. It is translated as CASSFIPWGQGYYGYTF. Drawing the rest from reference TRBV5-5 and TRBJ1-2, the complete variable domain is DAGVTQSPTHLIKTRGQQVTLRCSPISGHKSVSWYQQVLGQGPQFIFQYYEKEERGRGNFPDRFSARQFPNYSSELNVNALLLGDSALYLCASSFIPWGQGYYGYTFGSGTRLTVV.

The chain joins TRBV4-3 to TRBJ2-7; D is unclear. The length of the CDR3 is 13 residues. V lost 0 bases to trimming and J lost 4 bases, with 7 bases between them. CDR1 is LGHNA, CDR2 YSLEER, per germline. The CDR3 loop reads CASSQEETYEQYF. In DNA, the CDR3 is TGCGCCAGCAGCCAAGAAGAGACTTACGAGCAGTACTTC.

This clonotype was counted a few times. This rearrangement joins TRBV4-3 to TRBJ2-5; D is uncertain. Germline assignment: CDR1 LGHNA and CDR2 YSLEER. CDR3 length: 15 residues. The germline V and J ends were trimmed by 0 bases and 2 bases, with 10 bases remaining between them. The chain's CDR3 is CASSQDRVLQETQYF. The CDR3 nucleotides are TGCGCCAGCAGCCAAGATCGAGTGCTTCAAGAGACCCAGTACTTC.

Only a few counts were recorded for this clonotype. The chain is built from TRBV7-9 and TRBJ1-2; tentative D call: TRBD1 (5 bases). The CDR3 consists of 16 residues. Germline V gene lookup returns CDR1 SEHNR and CDR2 FQNEAQ (reference sequence). Trimming took 4 bases from V and 4 from J, leaving 19 bases between them. CDR3 nucleotides: TGTGCCAGCAGCTCGGCAGGGCAACCATCCCGCTATGGCTACACCTTC. Translated: CASSSAGQPSRYGYTF.

The chain has TRBV5-1 and TRBJ1-2; 12 bases map to TRBD1. Unmatched junction bases numbered 5, after V lost 5 bases and J lost 0 bases. The CDR3 has 16 residues. CDR1 is SGHRS and CDR2 is YFSETQ in the germline V gene. For the CDR3, the DNA is TGCGCCAGCAGAGGGACAGGGGGCGCAGCTAACTATGGCTACACCTTC. Translating it yields CASRGTGGAANYGYTF.

This clonotype was recorded at least ten times. The CDR3 reads CSSHGGQGASGYTF. The CDR3 nucleotides read TGCAGCTCACACGGGGGACAGGGGGCTTCTGGCTACACCTTC. This chain uses TRBV29-1 with TRBJ1-2, with 12 positions matching TRBD1. From germline, CDR1 is SQVTM and CDR2 ANQGSEA. This CDR3 contains 14 residues. The V gene end was trimmed by 8 bases and the J gene end by 7 bases; junction bases not matched to a gene: 11.

There are many counts of this clonotype. V is TRBV5-6 and J is TRBJ1-5; 7 positions match TRBD1. Germline trimming cut 2 bases from V and 0 bases from J; bases unmatched to any gene: 8. The length of the CDR3 is 17 residues. The germline CDR1 and CDR2 sequences are SGHDT and YYEEEE. This CDR3 reads CASSLDRAGVSNQPQHF. The CDR3 DNA reads TGTGCCAGCAGCTTAGACAGGGCCGGGGTTAGCAATCAGCCCCAGCATTTT.

This clonotype was seen a handful of times. The CDR3 sequence: CASSLGGVQETQYF. CDR3 DNA sequence: TGTGCCAGCAGCTTAGGTGGCGTACAAGAGACCCAGTACTTC. V gene TRBV7-9 combines with J gene TRBJ2-5; no clear D gene. The ends were cut back, 1 base at V and 2 bases at J, with 8 bases in the middle. This CDR3 spans 14 amino acids. CDR1 is SEHNR, CDR2 FQNEAQ, per germline (reference sequence).

The chain couples TRBV4-3 to TRBJ2-6; D call uncertain. This CDR3 comprises 14 residues. In germline, CDR1 is LGHNA, CDR2 YSLEER. Trimming removed 0 bases from V and 1 base from J, with 1 base in between. CDR3 residues: CASSQDSGANVLTF. Written as DNA, the CDR3 is TGCGCCAGCAGCCAAGATTCTGGGGCCAACGTCCTGACTTTC.

The chain joins TRBV29-1 to TRBJ2-6; D might be TRBD2 (5 bases). The germline V gene has CDR1 SQVTM and CDR2 ANQGSEA. The CDR3 covers 15 residues. V lost 4 bases to trimming and J lost 0 bases, with 10 bases between them. Written as DNA, the CDR3 is TGCAGCGTTGTAGCGCCAACCTCTGGGGCCAACGTCCTGACTTTC. Its translation: CSVVAPTSGANVLTF.

This clonotype appeared a few times. The chain couples TRBV4-2 to TRBJ2-5; 7 nucleotides align to TRBD1. With 5 bases clipped from V and 1 base from J, the junction kept 4 bases outside the gene matches. Germline V gene lookup returns CDR1 LGHNA and CDR2 YNFKEQ. CDR3 length: 14 amino acids. In DNA form, the CDR3 reads TGTGCCAGCAGCGATACAGGGGTCCAAGAGACCCAGTACTTC. Translated, it gives CASSDTGVQETQYF.